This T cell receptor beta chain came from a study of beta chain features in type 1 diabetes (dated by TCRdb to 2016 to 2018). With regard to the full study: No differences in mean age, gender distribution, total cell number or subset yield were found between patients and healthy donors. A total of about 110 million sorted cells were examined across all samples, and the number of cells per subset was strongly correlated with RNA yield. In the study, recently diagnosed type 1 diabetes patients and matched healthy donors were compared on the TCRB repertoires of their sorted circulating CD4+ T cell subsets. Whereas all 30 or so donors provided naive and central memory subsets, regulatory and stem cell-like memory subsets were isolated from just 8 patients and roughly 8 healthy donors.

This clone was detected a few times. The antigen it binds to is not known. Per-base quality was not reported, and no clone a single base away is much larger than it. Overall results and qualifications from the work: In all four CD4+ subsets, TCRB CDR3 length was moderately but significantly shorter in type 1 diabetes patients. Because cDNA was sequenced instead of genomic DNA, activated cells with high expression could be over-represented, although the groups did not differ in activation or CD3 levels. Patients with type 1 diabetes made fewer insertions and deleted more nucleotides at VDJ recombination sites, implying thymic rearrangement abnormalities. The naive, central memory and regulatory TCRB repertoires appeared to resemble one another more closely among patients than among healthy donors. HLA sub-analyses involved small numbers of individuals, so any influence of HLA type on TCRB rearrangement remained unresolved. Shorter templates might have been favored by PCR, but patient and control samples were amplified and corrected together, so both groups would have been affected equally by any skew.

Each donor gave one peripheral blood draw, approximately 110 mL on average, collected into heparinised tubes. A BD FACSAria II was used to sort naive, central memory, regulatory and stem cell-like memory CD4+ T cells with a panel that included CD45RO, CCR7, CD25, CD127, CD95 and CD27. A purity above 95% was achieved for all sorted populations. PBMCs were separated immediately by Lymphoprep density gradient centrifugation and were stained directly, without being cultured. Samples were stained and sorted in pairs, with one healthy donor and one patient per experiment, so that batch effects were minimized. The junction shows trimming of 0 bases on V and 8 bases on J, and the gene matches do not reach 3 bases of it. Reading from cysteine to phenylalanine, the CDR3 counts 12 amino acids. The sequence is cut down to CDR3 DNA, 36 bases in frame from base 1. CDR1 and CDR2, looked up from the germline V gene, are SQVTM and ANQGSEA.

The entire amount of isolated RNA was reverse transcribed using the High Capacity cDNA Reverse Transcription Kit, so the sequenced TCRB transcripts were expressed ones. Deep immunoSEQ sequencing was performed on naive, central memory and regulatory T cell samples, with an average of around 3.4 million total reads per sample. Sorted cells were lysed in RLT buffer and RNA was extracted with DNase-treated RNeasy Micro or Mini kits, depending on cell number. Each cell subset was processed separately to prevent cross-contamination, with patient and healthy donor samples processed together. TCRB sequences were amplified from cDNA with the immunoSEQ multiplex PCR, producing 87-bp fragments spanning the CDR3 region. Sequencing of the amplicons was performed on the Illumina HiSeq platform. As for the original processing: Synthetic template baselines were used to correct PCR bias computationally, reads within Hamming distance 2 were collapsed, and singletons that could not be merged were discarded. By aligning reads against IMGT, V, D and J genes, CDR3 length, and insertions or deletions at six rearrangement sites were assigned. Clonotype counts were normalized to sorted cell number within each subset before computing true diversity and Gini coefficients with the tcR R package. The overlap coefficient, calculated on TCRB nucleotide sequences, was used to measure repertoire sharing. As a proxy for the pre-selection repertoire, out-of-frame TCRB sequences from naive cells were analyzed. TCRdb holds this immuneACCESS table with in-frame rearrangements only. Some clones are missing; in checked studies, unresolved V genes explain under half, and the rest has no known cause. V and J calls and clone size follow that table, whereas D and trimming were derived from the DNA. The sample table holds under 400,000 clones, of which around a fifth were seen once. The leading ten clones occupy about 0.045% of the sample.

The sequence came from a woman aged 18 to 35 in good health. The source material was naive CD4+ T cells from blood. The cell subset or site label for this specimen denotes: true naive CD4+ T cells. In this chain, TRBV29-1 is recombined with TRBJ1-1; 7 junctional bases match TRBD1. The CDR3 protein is CSVEDSTGEAFF. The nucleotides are TGCAGCGTTGAAGACTCGACAGGGGAAGCTTTCTTT.